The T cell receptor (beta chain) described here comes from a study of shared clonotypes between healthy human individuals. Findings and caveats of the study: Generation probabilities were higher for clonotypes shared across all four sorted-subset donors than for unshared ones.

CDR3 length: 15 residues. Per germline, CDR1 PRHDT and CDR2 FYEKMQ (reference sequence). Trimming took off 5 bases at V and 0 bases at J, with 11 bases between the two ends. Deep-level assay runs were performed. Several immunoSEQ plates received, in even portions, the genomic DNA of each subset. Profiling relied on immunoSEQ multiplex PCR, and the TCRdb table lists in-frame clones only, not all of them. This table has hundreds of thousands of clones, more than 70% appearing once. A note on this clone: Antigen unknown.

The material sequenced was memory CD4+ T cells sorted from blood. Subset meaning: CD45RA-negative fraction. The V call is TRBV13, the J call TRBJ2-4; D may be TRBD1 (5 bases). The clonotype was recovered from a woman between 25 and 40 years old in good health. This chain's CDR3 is CASSPKGLAKNIQYF. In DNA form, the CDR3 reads TGTGCCAGCAGCCCTAAGGGGCTAGCCAAAAACATTCAGTACTTC.